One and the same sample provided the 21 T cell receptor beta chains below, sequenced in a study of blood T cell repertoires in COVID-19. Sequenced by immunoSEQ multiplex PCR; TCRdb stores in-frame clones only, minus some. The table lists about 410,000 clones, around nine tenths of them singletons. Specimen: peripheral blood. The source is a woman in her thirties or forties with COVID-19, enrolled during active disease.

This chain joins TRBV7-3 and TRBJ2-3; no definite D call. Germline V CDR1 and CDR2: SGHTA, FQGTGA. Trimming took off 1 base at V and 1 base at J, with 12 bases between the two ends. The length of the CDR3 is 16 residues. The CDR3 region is CASSLKALRGTDTQYF. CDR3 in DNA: TGTGCCAGCAGCTTAAAAGCCCTCCGGGGCACAGATACGCAGTATTTT. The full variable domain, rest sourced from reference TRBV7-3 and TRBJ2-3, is GAGVSQTPSNKVTEKGKYVELRCDPISGHTALYWYRQSLGQGPEFLIYFQGTGAADDSGLPNDRFFAVRPEGSVSTLKIQRTERGDSAVYLCASSLKALRGTDTQYFGPGTRLTVL.

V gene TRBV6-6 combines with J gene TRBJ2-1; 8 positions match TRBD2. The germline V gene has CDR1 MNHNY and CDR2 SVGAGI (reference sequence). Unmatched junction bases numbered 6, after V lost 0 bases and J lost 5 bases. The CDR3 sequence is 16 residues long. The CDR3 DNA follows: TGTGCCAGCAGTTACTCGAGGGGCGGGGGGAACAATGAGCAGTTCTTC. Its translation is CASSYSRGGGNNEQFF.

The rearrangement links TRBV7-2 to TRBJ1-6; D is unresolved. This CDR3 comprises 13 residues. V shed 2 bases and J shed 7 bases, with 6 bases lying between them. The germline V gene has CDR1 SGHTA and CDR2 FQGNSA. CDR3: CASSLYGNSPLHF. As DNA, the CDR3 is TGTGCCAGCAGCTTATACGGGAATTCACCCCTCCACTTT. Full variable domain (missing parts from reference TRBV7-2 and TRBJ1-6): GAGVSQSPSNKVTEKGKDVELRCDPISGHTALYWYRQSLGQGLEFLIYFQGNSAPDKSGLPSDRFSAERTGGSVSTLTIQRTQQEDSAVYLCASSLYGNSPLHFGNGTRLTVT.

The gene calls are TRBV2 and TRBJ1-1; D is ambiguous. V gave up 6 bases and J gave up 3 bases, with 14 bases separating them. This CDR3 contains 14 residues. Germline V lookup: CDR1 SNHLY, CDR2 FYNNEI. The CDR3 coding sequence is TGTGCCAGCAGCGTCAGCGGAGGGTACACTGAAGCTTTCTTT. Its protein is CASSVSGGYTEAFF.

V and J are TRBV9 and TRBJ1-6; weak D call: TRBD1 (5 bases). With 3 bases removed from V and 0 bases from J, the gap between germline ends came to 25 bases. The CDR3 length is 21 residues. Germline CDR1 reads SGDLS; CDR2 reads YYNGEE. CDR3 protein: CASSGRGGASPTGSYNSPLHF. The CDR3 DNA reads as TGTGCCAGCAGCGGTCGGGGAGGGGCAAGTCCGACGGGCTCCTATAATTCACCCCTCCACTTT.

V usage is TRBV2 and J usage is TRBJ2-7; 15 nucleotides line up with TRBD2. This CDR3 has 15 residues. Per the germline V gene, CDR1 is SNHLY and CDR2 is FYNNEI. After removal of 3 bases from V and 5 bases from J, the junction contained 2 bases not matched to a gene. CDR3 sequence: CASSEGLAGGNEQYF. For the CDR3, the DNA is TGTGCCAGCAGTGAGGGACTAGCGGGGGGAAACGAGCAGTACTTC.

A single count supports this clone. The CDR3 nucleotides read TGCGCCAGCAGCCAAGAGGTTAGCGAGACGCAGTACTTC. It encodes CASSQEVSETQYF. V gene TRBV4-1 combines with J gene TRBJ2-7, with D tentatively TRBD2 (5 bases). Germline CDR1 reads MGHRA; CDR2 reads YSYEKL. The V end was cut by 0 bases, the J end by 9 bases, with 12 bases between. The CDR3 runs 13 residues.

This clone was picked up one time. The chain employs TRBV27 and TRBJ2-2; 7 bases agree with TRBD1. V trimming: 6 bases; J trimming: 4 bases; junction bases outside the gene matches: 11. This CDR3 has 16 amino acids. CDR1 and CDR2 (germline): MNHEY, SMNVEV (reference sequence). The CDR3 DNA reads TGTGCCAGCAGGAACCTGAGGGACAGCATCACCGGGGAGCTGTTTTTT. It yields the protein CASRNLRDSITGELFF.

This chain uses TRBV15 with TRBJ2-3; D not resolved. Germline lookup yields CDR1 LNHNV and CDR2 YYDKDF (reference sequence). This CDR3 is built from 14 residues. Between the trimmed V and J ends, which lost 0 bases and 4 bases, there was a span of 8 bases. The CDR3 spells CATSRDRGADTQYF. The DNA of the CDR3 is TGTGCCACCAGCAGAGATCGAGGAGCAGATACGCAGTATTTT.

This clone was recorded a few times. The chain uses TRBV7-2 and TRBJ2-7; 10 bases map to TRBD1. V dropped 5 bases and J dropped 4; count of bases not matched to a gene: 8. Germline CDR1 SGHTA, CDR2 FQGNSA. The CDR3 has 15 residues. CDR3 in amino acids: CASSRTGGVLYEQYF. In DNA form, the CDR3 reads TGTGCCAGCAGCAGGACAGGGGGGGTCCTTTACGAGCAGTACTTC. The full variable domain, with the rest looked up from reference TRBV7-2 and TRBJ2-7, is GAGVSQSPSNKVTEKGKDVELRCDPISGHTALYWYRQSLGQGLEFLIYFQGNSAPDKSGLPSDRFSAERTGGSVSTLTIQRTQQEDSAVYLCASSRTGGVLYEQYFGPGTRLTVT.

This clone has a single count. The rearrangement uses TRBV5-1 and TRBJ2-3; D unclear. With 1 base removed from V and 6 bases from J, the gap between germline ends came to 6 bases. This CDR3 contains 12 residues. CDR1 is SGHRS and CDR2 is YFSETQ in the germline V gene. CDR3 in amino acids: CASSLNEDTQYF. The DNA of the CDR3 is TGCGCCAGCAGCTTGAATGAGGATACGCAGTATTTT.

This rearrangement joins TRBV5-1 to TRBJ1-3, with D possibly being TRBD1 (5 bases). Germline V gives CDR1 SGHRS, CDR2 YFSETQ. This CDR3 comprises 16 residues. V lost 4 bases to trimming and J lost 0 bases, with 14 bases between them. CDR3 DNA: TGCGCCAGCAGCCGCGGGACGGAAACCTCTGGAAACACCATATATTTT. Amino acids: CASSRGTETSGNTIYF.

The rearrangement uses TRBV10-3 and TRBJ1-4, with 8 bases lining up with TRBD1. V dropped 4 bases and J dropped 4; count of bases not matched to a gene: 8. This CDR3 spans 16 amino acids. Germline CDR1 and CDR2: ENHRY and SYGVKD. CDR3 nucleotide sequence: TGTGCCATCAGTGCAGCGACGGACAGGGATAATGAAAAACTGTTTTTT. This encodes CAISAATDRDNEKLFF.

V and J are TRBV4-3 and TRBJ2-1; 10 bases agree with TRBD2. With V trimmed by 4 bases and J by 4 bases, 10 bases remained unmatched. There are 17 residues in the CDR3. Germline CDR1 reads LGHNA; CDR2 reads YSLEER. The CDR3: CASSRDSLAGSYNEQFF. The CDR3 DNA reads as TGCGCCAGCAGCCGAGATTCACTAGCGGGATCATACAATGAGCAGTTCTTC.

The CDR3 loop is CSVRESNQPQHF. The CDR3 nucleotides are TGCAGCGTTCGGGAGAGCAATCAGCCCCAGCATTTT. This chain uses TRBV29-1 with TRBJ1-5; D is unresolved. V lost 5 bases to trimming and J lost 1 base, with 6 bases between them. CDR3 size: 12 residues. Germline V gene lookup returns CDR1 SQVTM and CDR2 ANQGSEA.

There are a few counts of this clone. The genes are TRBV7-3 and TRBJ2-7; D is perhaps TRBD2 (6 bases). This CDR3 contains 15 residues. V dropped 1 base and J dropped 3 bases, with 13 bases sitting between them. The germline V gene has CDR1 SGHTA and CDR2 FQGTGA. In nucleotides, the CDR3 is TGTGCCAGCAGCTTAAAGGCCGTGGGGGGCTACGAGCAGTACTTC. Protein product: CASSLKAVGGYEQYF.

The CDR3 DNA is TGTGCCAGCAGTTATTTAGACAGAGCCGGTGGCTACACCTTC. Its protein product is CASSYLDRAGGYTF. The chain carries TRBV6-2 or TRBV6-3 and TRBJ1-2; possible D gene TRBD1, 5 bases. The V gene's germline CDR1 is MNHEY and CDR2 SVGEGT. This CDR3 spans 14 amino acids. The V end was cut by 3 bases, the J end by 7 bases, with 15 bases between.

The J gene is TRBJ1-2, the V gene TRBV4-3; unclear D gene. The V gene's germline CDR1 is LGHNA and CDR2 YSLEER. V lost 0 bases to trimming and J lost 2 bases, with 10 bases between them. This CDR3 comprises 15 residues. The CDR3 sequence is CASSQDRVRNYGYTF. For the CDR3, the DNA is TGCGCCAGCAGCCAAGATCGGGTCAGAAACTATGGCTACACCTTC.

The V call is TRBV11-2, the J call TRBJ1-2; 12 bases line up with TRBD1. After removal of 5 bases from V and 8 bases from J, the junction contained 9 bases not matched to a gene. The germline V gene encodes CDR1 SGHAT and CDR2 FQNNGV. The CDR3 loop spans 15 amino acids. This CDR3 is CASSPNPGTGGGYTF. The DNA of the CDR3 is TGTGCCAGCAGCCCCAACCCCGGGACAGGGGGCGGCTACACCTTC.

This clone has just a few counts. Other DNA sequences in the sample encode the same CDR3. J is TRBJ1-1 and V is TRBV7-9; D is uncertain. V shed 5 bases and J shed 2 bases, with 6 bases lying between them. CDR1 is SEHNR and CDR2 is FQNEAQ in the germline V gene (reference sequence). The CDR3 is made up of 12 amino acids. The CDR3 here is CASSTGNTEAFF. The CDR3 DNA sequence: TGTGCCAGCAGCACGGGTAACACTGAAGCTTTCTTT.

The CDR3 sequence: CAWSLGTGGNTIYF. The CDR3 bases are TGTGCCTGGAGTTTAGGGACAGGGGGAAACACCATATATTTT. V and J are TRBV30 and TRBJ1-3, with TRBD1 identical over 9 bases. This CDR3 region has 14 residues. CDR1 is GTSNPN and CDR2 is SVGIG in the germline V gene (reference sequence). V gave up 2 bases and J gave up 4 bases; unmatched junction bases: 3.